This note documents a single T cell receptor (beta chain) sequence. This sample stems from a study of blood T cell repertoires in COVID-19. Across the study: Italy, Spain and the United States were the sources of the convalescent and acute COVID-19 samples. Sample material is recorded as cDNA or gDNA derived from T cells, B-cell-depleted T cells, or PBMCs.

This CDR3 region has 17 residues. Germline-derived CDR1 and CDR2 are SGHKS and YYEKEE (reference sequence). Trimming shortened V by 1 base and J by 0 bases, and 16 bases separated the two germline ends. Authors' methods: Reference gene primers were amplified, and this amplification served to estimate nucleated cell counts. Libraries were prepared by immunoSEQ multiplex PCR; TCRdb keeps only in-frame clonotypes and omits some of them. V and J calls and clone size are copied from that table; D and trimming were computed from the DNA. Here the sample spans under 80,000 clones, around 83% being singletons.

The chain links TRBV5-5 to TRBJ1-1, with D maybe TRBD1 (6 bases). Sequenced: peripheral blood. This TCR came from a woman aged 60 to 75 with acute or convalescent COVID-19. In DNA form, the CDR3 reads TGTGCCAGCAGCTTGAAGATCGTACAGGGAATGAACACTGAAGCTTTCTTT. Translated, it gives CASSLKIVQGMNTEAFF.